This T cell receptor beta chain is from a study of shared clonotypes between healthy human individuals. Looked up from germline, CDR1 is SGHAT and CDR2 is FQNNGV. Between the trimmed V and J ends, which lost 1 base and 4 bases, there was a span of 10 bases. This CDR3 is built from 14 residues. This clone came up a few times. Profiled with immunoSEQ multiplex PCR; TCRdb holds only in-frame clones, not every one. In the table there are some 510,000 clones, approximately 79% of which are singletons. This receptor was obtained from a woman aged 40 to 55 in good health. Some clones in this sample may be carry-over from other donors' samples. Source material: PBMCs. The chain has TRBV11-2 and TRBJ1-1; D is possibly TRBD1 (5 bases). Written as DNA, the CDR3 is TGTGCCAGCAGCTTAGCCCAGGGAATCACTGAAGCTTTCTTT. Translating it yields CASSLAQGITEAFF.